The next 21 T cell receptor beta chains were all read from a single sample in a study of T cells after yellow fever vaccination. TCRdb itself ran the 5' RACE reads through MiXCR, one entry per CDR3 protein. The sample shows around 250,000 distinct CDR3 sequences, roughly 5.6% of them seen only once. The specimen comprised CD4+ T cells sorted from PBMCs, sampled on the day of the yellow fever booster vaccination. These receptor sequences come from a man between 18 and 35 years old who received the YFV17D yellow fever vaccine.

This chain links TRBV14 with TRBJ2-1, with D uncertain. V was pared by 1 base and J by 2 bases, with 15 bases between. The CDR3 contains 17 residues. Germline loops: CDR1 SGHDN, CDR2 FVKESK. Here the CDR3 reads CASSQVKGKRAYNEQFF. CDR3 DNA sequence: TGTGCCAGCAGCCAAGTTAAAGGAAAAAGGGCCTACAATGAGCAGTTCTTC.

The CDR3 nucleotides are TGTGCCAGCAGGGCTAGGACAGGGGTTCAGCCCCAGCATTTT. Translated, it gives CASRARTGVQPQHF. The J gene is TRBJ1-5, the V gene TRBV2; 9 bases map to TRBD1. With V trimmed by 6 bases and J by 6 bases, 6 bases remained unmatched. This CDR3 comprises 14 residues. CDR1 SNHLY and CDR2 FYNNEI come from the germline V gene. Full variable domain (outside the CDR3, taken from reference TRBV2 and TRBJ1-5): EPEVTQTPSHQVTQMGQEVILRCVPISNHLYFYWYRQILGQKVEFLVSFYNNEISEKSEIFDDQFSVERPDGSNFTLKIRSTKLEDSAMYFCASRARTGVQPQHFGDGTRLSIL.

This clonotype was observed a handful of times. This sequence joins TRBV11-3 and TRBJ2-7; TRBD1 matches at 7 bases. J gave up 5 bases and V 4 bases, and 8 bases lay outside the gene matches. This CDR3 spans 14 amino acids. Germline V gives CDR1 SGHNT, CDR2 YENEEA. The CDR3 region has the DNA TGTGCCAGCAGCTCGGACAGGTTCAGCGACGAGCAGTACTTC. Amino acid sequence: CASSSDRFSDEQYF. Looking up the rest from reference TRBV11-3 and TRBJ2-7 gives the full variable domain: EAGVVQSPRYKIIEKKQPVAFWCNPISGHNTLYWYLQNLGQGPELLIRYENEEAVDDSQLPKDRFSAERLKGVDSTLKIQPAELGDSAVYLCASSSDRFSDEQYFGPGTRLTVT.

In its sample, this clonotype was seen many times. The V and J genes are TRBV2 and TRBJ2-1; 14 bases are shared with TRBD2. Germline CDR1 is SNHLY and CDR2 is FYNNEI. V dropped 6 bases and J dropped 12; count of bases not matched to a gene: 10. The CDR3 runs 15 residues. Written as DNA, the CDR3 is TGTGCCAGCAGACCACAGACTAGCGGGGGGGCCAGGCAGTTCTTC. Its translation: CASRPQTSGGARQFF.

The V and J genes are TRBV6-5 and TRBJ1-1; D not certain. Deletions cut 0 bases from V and 0 bases from J, with 14 bases between. Germline V gene data show CDR1 as MNHEY and CDR2 as SVGAGI. This CDR3 is 17 amino acids long. The CDR3, as DNA: TGTGCCAGCAGTTACTCGAGAAGTTCCACCTTGAACACTGAAGCTTTCTTT. This sequence encodes CASSYSRSSTLNTEAFF.

Ten or more counts support this clonotype. The V and J genes are TRBV9 and TRBJ2-2; the D is unclear. The V end lost 0 bases, the J end lost 6 bases, and 9 bases lay between the germline ends. This CDR3 contains 14 residues. Per the germline V gene, CDR1 is SGDLS and CDR2 is YYNGEE. CDR3 loop: CASSVDGVAGELFF. The CDR3 DNA reads TGTGCCAGCAGCGTAGATGGGGTCGCCGGGGAGCTGTTTTTT.

This clonotype was observed a handful of times. J is TRBJ1-4 and V is TRBV7-2; unclear D gene. Trimming removed 1 base from V and 3 bases from J, with 12 bases in between. The CDR3 is 16 residues long. Looked up from germline, CDR1 is SGHTA and CDR2 is FQGNSA. Here the CDR3 DNA reads TGTGCCAGCAGCTTAGTCCGGGGTGTCGCTAATGAAAAACTGTTTTTT. Translated, it gives CASSLVRGVANEKLFF.

The chain joins TRBV5-1 to TRBJ2-7, with 7 bases lining up with TRBD1. This CDR3 contains 15 residues. With V trimmed by 0 bases and J by 10 bases, 13 bases remained unmatched. Germline V gives CDR1 SGHRS, CDR2 YFSETQ. The chain's CDR3 is CASSLGFQGVWEQYF. Here the CDR3 DNA reads TGCGCCAGCAGCTTGGGTTTTCAGGGGGTATGGGAACAGTACTTC.

In its sample, this clonotype was seen a few times. This chain joins TRBV5-4 and TRBJ2-5, with unresolved D. V was cut by 10 bases and J by 5 bases, with 9 bases left in between. Per the germline V gene, CDR1 is SGHNT and CDR2 is YYREEE (reference sequence). This CDR3 region has 10 residues. CDR3 DNA: TGTGCCCGTGGGCGGGAGACCCAGTACTTC. The encoded protein is CARGRETQYF.

With regard to this clonotype: One end of the junction does not line up with germline, which may come from a read error. The gene calls are TRBV9 and TRBJ2-6; D possibly matches TRBD1 or TRBD2 (6 bases each). Germline CDR1 is SGDLS and CDR2 is YYNGEE. The CDR3 loop spans 19 amino acids. The CDR3 DNA is TGTGCCAGCAGCGTATCCTCTCCCGGGGGCCGATCTGGTGCCAACGTCCTGACTTTC. Its protein is CASSVSSPGGRSGANVLTF.

This clonotype was recorded a few times. The chain recombines TRBV11-2 with TRBJ2-3; no reliable D call. V shed 5 bases and J shed 8 bases, with 11 bases lying between them. CDR1 SGHAT and CDR2 FQNNGV come from the germline V gene. CDR3 size: 12 residues. The CDR3 nucleotides read TGTGCCAGCAGCCCGGACGAAGGTACGCAGTATTTT. Its protein product is CASSPDEGTQYF.

The rearrangement links TRBV29-1 to TRBJ1-1; D unresolved. CDR1 SQVTM and CDR2 ANQGSEA come from the germline V gene. V lost 3 bases and J lost 0, with 8 bases in between. The length of the CDR3 is 13 residues. In DNA form, the CDR3 reads TGCAGCGTTGAGATGGGGATGAACACTGAAGCTTTCTTT. Protein sequence: CSVEMGMNTEAFF.

This clonotype was observed at least ten times. This sequence joins TRBV5-1 and TRBJ2-1, with 11 bases aligning to TRBD1. Trimming at V came to 4 bases and at J to 6 bases, leaving 3 bases not matched to a gene. The germline CDR1 and CDR2 sequences are SGHRS and YFSETQ. This CDR3 has 14 residues. CDR3 sequence (DNA): TGCGCCAGCAGCACCGGGACAGGGGGCAATGAGCAGTTCTTC. Its protein product is CASSTGTGGNEQFF.

This clonotype was found a few times. The chain uses TRBV10-3 and TRBJ1-1; D might be TRBD1 (6 bases). CDR1 ENHRY and CDR2 SYGVKD come from the germline V gene. This CDR3 spans 15 amino acids. Trimming shortened V by 3 bases and J by 0 bases, and 11 bases separated the two germline ends. CDR3 sequence: CAISDPDRMNTEAFF. CDR3 nucleotide sequence: TGTGCCATCAGTGACCCAGACAGGATGAACACTGAAGCTTTCTTT.

In this sample, this clonotype turned up many times. The chain links TRBV6-5 to TRBJ1-2, with D tentatively TRBD1 (5 bases). The CDR3 is made up of 15 amino acids. V lost 0 bases to trimming and J lost 4 bases, with 12 bases between them. Germline CDR1 and CDR2: MNHEY and SVGAGI. CDR3 residues: CASSYSVGVGYGYTF. CDR3 DNA sequence: TGTGCCAGCAGTTACTCGGTGGGGGTTGGCTATGGCTACACCTTC.

This clonotype occurred a few times. The chain employs TRBV29-1 and TRBJ1-2, with D hard to call. This CDR3 is 11 amino acids long. Trimming shortened V by 7 bases and J by 4 bases, and 10 bases separated the two germline ends. From germline, CDR1 is SQVTM and CDR2 ANQGSEA. For the CDR3, the DNA is TGCAGCGCGGCGCTGGGCTATGGCTACACCTTC. Encoded protein: CSAALGYGYTF.

This clonotype showed up just a few times. The gene calls are TRBV7-2 and TRBJ2-3, with D possibly called TRBD1 or TRBD2 (5 bases each). Trimming removed 5 bases from V and 2 bases from J, with 17 bases in between. Germline lookup yields CDR1 SGHTA and CDR2 FQGNSA. The CDR3 totals 16 residues. CDR3 bases: TGTGCCAGCAGCCGAATTGGGGGAAGGTACACAGATACGCAGTATTTT. Translating gives CASSRIGGRYTDTQYF.

CDR3 in amino acids: CSARRASGGSGTDTQYF. CDR3 DNA sequence: TGCAGTGCTAGGAGGGCTAGCGGGGGGAGCGGGACAGATACGCAGTATTTT. The J gene is TRBJ2-3, the V gene TRBV20-1, with 11 bases lining up with TRBD2. This CDR3 is 17 amino acids long. Trimming took 3 bases from V and 3 from J; bases not matched to a gene: 11. CDR1 DFQATT and CDR2 SNEGSKA come from the germline V gene (reference sequence).

Many counts were recorded for this clonotype. The rearrangement links TRBV5-1 to TRBJ1-6; 10 nucleotides line up with TRBD1. The germline V gene encodes CDR1 SGHRS and CDR2 YFSETQ. This CDR3 comprises 14 residues. J lost 15 bases, V lost 4 bases, and 10 bases had no gene match. As DNA, the CDR3 is TGCGCCAGCAGCACAGGCGGGACAGGGGAGCGCCTCCACTTT. Translating gives CASSTGGTGERLHF.

V usage is TRBV18 and J usage is TRBJ1-2; TRBD1 aligns across 10 bases. CDR3 length: 15 residues. CDR1 and CDR2 (germline): KGHSH, LQKENI. J lost 2 bases, V lost 3 bases, and 3 bases had no gene match. CDR3 region: CASSPRTGGNYGYTF. The CDR3 coding sequence is TGTGCCAGCTCACCTCGGACAGGGGGAAACTATGGCTACACCTTC.

This clonotype has at least ten counts. This chain connects TRBV5-8 to TRBJ1-2, with unresolved D. Germline values: CDR1 SGHTS, CDR2 YDEGEE. V shed 1 base and J shed 8 bases, with 15 bases lying between them. The CDR3 is made up of 14 amino acids. The DNA of the CDR3 is TGTGCCAGCAGCTTGACCCGGGTCTGGGCCGGCTACACCTTC. This sequence encodes CASSLTRVWAGYTF.